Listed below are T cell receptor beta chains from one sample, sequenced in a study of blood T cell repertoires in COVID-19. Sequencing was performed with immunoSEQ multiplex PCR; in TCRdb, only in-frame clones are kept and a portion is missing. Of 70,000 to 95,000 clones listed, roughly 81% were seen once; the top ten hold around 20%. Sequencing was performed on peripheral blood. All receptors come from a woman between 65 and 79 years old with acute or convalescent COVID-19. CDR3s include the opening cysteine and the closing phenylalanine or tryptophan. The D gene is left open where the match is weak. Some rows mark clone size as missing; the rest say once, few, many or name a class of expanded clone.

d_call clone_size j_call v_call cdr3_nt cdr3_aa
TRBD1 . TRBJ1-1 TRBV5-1 TGCGCCAGCAGCTCCCCAAGACAGGGGAAGTGGAACACTGAAGCTTTCTTT CASSSPRQGKWNTEAFF
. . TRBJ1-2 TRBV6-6 TGTGCCAGCAGTCCCGGGGGTCCCGTGGGGGATGGGGACTATGGCTACACCTTC CASSPGGPVGDGDYGYTF
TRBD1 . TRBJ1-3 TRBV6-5 TGTGCCAGCAGATCCGGGACAGGGTCTGGAAACACCATATATTTT CASRSGTGSGNTIYF
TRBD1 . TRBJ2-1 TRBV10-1 TGCGCCAGCAGTTTGACAGGGGGGGATGGTGAGCAGTTCTTC CASSLTGGDGEQFF
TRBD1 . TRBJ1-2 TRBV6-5 TGTGCCAGCAGTTCGGGGGGACAGGGGGCAACTGGCTACACCTTC CASSSGGQGATGYTF
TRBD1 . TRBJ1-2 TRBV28 TGTGCCAGCAGGGGGACAGAGATATATGGCTACACCTTC CASRGTEIYGYTF
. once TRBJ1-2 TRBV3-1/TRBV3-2 TGTGCCAGCAGCCAAGAAGGGAGGAGCGGCTACACCTTC CASSQEGRSGYTF
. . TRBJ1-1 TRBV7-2 TGTGCCAGCAGCCTCGGAGGCGCGGGAACTGAAGCTTTCTTT CASSLGGAGTEAFF
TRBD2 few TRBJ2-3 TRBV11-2 TGTGCCAGCAGCTTATCTAGCGGGAGGACAGATACGCAGTATTTT CASSLSSGRTDTQYF
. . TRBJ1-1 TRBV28 TGTGCCAGCAGTTTGCTCCAGACTGAAGCTTTCTTT CASSLLQTEAFF
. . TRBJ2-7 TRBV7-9 TGTGCCAGCAGCCCTCGGGAGACACTGTTTTCCTACGAGCAGTACTTC CASSPRETLFSYEQYF
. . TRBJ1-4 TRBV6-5 TGTGCCAGCACCCTAAGGGCAGGGGTCGAAAAACTGTTTTTT CASTLRAGVEKLFF
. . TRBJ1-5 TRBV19 TGTGTCAGCAAAGAAGAGGGAAGGGCAGGTCATAGCAATCAGCCCCAGCATTTT CVSKEEGRAGHSNQPQHF
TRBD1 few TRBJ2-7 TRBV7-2 TGTGCCAGCAGCTTACGGACAGGGGGCTCCTACGAGCAGTACTTC CASSLRTGGSYEQYF
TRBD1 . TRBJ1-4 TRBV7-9 TGTGCCAGCAGCCGGACAGGGGGTGGTGAAAAACTGTTTTTT CASSRTGGGEKLFF
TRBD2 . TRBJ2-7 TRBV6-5 TGTGCCAGCAGTTCCGGCGGGACTACCTTCTACGAGCAGTACTTC CASSSGGTTFYEQYF
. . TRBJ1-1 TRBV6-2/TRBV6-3 TGTGCCAGCAGTTACTCCGGGGGGCAGAACACTGAAGCTTTCTTT CASSYSGGQNTEAFF
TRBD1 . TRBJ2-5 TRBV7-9 TGTGCCAGCAGCCCGAGATTTGGACAGGGTAGGGAGACCCAGTACTTC CASSPRFGQGRETQYF